This section outlines one TCR beta chain sequence together with its context. The entry originates in a study of blood T cell repertoires in COVID-19. Study information: Samples of COVID-19 (acute and convalescent) were obtained from the United States, Italy and Spain. In each case, the material was cDNA or gDNA derived from T cells, B-cell-depleted T cells, or PBMCs.

Per the study methods: For nucleated cells, counts were estimated from reference gene primer amplification. Profiling relied on immunoSEQ multiplex PCR, and the TCRdb table lists in-frame clones only, not all of them. The V and J calls and the clone size are those of that table, but D and trimming were determined from the DNA. The repertoire holds approximately 140,000 clones, with roughly 84% as singletons. This CDR3 has 15 amino acids. J lost 8 bases, V lost 5 bases, and 7 bases had no gene match. Germline V CDR1 and CDR2: SEHNR, FQNEAQ (reference sequence). The chain employs TRBV7-9 and TRBJ2-1; 12 nucleotides agree with TRBD2. Input material: peripheral blood. This TCR derives from a man between 70 and 80 years old with acute or convalescent COVID-19. The CDR3 spells CASSLLAGGPHEQFF. CDR3 DNA: TGTGCCAGCAGCCTCCTAGCGGGAGGGCCGCATGAGCAGTTCTTC.